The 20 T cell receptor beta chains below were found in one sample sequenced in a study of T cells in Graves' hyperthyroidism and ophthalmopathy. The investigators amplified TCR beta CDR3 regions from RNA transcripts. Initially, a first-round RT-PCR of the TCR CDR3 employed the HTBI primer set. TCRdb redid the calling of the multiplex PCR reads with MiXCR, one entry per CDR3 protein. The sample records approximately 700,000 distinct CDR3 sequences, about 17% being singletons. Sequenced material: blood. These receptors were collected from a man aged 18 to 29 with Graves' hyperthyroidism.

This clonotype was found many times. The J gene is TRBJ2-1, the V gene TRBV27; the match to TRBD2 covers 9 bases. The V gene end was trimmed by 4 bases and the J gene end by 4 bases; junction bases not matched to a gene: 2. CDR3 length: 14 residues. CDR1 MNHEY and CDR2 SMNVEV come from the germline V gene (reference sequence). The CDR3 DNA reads TGTGCCAGCAGTTCCCTAGCGGGATACAATGAGCAGTTCTTC. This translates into CASSSLAGYNEQFF.

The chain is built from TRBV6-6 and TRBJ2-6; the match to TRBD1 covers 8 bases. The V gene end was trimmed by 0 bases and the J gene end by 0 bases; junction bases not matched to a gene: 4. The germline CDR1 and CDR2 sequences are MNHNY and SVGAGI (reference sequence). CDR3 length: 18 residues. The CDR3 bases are TGTGCCAGCAGTTACTCGAGACAGGGGTTCTCTGGGGCCAACGTCCTGACTTTC. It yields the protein CASSYSRQGFSGANVLTF.

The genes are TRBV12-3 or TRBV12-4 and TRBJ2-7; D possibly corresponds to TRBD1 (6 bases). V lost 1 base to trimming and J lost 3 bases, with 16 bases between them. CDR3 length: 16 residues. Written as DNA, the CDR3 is TGTGCCAGCAGTTTAGGAGGCCAGGGGCTACTCTACGAGCAGTACTTC. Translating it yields CASSLGGQGLLYEQYF.

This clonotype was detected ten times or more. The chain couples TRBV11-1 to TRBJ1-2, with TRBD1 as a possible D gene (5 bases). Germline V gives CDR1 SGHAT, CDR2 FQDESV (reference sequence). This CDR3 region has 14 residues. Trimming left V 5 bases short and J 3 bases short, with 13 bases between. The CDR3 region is CASSLGRAHYGYTF. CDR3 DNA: TGTGCCAGCAGCCTTGGCAGGGCCCACTATGGCTACACCTTC.

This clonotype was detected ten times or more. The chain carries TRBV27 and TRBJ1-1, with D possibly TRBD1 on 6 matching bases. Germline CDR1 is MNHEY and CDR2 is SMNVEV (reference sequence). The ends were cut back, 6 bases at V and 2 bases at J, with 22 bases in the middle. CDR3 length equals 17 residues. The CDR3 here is CASSQFSVGDTNTEAFF. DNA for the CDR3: TGTGCCAGCAGCCAATTCTCGGTTGGGGACACCAACACTGAAGCTTTCTTT.

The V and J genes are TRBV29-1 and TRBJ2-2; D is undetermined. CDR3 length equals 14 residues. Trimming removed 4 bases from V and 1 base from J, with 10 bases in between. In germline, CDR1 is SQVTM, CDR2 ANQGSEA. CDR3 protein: CSVVPSGNTGELFF. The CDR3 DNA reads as TGCAGCGTTGTCCCTAGTGGGAACACCGGGGAGCTGTTTTTT.

This CDR3 is CSASDHSYEQYF. The CDR3 DNA sequence: TGCAGTGCTTCGGACCACTCCTACGAGCAGTACTTC. This chain uses TRBV20-1 with TRBJ2-7; D is uncertain. V lost 5 bases, J lost 0 bases, and 8 bases lay in between. Germline V lookup: CDR1 DFQATT, CDR2 SNEGSKA (reference sequence). The CDR3 consists of 12 residues.

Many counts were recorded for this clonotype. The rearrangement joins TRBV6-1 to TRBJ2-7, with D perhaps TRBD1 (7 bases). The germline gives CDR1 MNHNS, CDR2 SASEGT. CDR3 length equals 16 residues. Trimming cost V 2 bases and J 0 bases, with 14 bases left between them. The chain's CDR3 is CASSELGGTASYEQYF. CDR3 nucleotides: TGTGCCAGCAGTGAACTAGGGGGGACAGCCTCCTACGAGCAGTACTTC.

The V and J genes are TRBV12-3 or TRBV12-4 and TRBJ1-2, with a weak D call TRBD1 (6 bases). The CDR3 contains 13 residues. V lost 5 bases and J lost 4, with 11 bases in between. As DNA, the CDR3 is TGTGCCAGCAGTACACAGGGTGGCTATGGCTACACCTTC. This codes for CASSTQGGYGYTF.

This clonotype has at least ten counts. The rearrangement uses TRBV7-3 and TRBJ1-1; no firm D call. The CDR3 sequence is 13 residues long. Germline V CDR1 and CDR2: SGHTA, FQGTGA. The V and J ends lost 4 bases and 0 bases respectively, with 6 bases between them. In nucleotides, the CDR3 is TGTGCCAGCAGCTCCAACGTGAACACTGAAGCTTTCTTT. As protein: CASSSNVNTEAFF.

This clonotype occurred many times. CDR3 sequence (DNA): TGTGCCAGCAGCGGAATAGCGTACGAGCAGTACTTC. Protein: CASSGIAYEQYF. The chain employs TRBV2 and TRBJ2-7, with a tentative D call TRBD2 (5 bases). V lost 6 bases and J lost 4, with 10 bases in between. The CDR3 totals 12 residues. Looked up from germline, CDR1 is SNHLY and CDR2 is FYNNEI.

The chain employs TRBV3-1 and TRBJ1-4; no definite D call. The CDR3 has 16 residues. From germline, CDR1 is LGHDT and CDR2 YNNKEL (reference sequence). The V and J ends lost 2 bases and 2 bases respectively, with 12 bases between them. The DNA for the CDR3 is TGTGCCAGCAGCCAAAATCCGCCCGGGACTAATGAAAAACTGTTTTTT. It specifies CASSQNPPGTNEKLFF.

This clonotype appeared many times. The CDR3 region is CASSLTAPGGGNEQFF. The CDR3 DNA reads TGTGCCAGCAGCTTAACGGCCCCCGGCGGCGGCAATGAGCAGTTCTTC. The chain joins TRBV7-3 to TRBJ2-1; unclear D gene. This CDR3 has 16 amino acids. V lost 0 bases and J 6 bases, leaving 15 bases between the germline ends. Germline CDR1 and CDR2: SGHTA and FQGTGA.

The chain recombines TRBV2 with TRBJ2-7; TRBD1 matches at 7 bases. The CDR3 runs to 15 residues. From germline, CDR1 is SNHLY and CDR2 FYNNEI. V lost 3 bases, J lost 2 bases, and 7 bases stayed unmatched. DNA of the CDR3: TGTGCCAGCAGTGAGGGAGACAGGGTAGCCTACGAGCAGTACTTC. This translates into CASSEGDRVAYEQYF.

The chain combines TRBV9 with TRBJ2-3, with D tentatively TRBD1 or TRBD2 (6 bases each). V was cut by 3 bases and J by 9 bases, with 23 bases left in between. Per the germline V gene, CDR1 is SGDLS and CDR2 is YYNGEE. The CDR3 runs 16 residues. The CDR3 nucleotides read TGTGCCAGCAGCGCGGGGGCCCGTACTACTCAGGCGACGCAGTATTTT. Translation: CASSAGARTTQATQYF.

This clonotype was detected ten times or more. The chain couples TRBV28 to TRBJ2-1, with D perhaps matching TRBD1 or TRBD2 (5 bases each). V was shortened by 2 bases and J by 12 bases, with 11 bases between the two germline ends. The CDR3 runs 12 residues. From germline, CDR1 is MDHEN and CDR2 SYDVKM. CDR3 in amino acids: CASSLGTGWQFF. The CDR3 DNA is TGTGCCAGCAGTTTAGGGACGGGTTGGCAGTTCTTC.

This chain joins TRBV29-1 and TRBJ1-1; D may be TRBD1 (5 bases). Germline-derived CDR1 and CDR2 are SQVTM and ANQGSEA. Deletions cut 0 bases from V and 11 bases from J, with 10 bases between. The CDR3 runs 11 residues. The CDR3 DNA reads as TGCAGCGTTGAAGATGGGGCTGTGGCTTTCTTT. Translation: CSVEDGAVAFF.

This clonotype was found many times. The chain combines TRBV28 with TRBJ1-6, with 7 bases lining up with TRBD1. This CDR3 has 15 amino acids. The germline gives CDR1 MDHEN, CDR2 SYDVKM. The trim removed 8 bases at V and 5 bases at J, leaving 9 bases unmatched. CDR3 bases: TGTGCCAGCCGCACAGGGGCGAGTGATAATTCACCCCTCCACTTT. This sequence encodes CASRTGASDNSPLHF.

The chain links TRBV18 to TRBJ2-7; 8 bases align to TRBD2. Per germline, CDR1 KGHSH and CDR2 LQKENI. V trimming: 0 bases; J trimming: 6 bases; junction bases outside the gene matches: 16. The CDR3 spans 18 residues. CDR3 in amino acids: CASSPPMGSLAGGSEQYF. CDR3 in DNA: TGTGCCAGCTCACCACCAATGGGCAGTTTGGCGGGAGGCAGCGAGCAGTACTTC.

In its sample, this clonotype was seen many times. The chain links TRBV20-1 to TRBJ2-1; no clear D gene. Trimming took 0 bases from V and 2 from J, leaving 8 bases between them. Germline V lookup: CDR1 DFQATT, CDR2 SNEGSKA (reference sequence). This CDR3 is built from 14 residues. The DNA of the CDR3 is TGCAGTGCTAGAGATGGCAGAACCTACAATGAGCAGTTCTTC. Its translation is CSARDGRTYNEQFF.